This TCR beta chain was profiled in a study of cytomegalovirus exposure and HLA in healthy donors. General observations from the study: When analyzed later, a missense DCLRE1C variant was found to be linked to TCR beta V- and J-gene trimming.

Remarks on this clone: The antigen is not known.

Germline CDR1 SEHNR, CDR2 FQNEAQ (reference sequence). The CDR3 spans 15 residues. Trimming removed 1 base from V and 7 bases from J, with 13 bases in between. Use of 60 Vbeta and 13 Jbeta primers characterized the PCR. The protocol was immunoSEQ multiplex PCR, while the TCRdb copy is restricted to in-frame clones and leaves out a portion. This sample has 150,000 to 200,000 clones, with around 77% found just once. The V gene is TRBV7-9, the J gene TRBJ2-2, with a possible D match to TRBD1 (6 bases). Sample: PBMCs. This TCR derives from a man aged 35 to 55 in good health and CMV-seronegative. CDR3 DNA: TGTGCCAGCAGCTTAGGGGGGCGGATCGGCGGGGAGCTGTTTTTT. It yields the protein CASSLGGRIGGELFF.